This TCR beta chain was found in a study of T cell responses to AZD1222 COVID-19 vaccine (dated by TCRdb to the early 2020s). Describing the broader study: AZD1222 recipients whose second dose came at about 4 weeks and those whose second dose came at about 12 weeks were combined into one group, since spike-specific TCR depth and breadth did not differ between the two schedules. Trial participants were enrolled by age into subgroups of 18-55, 56-69 and 70-plus years, and approximately 150, 30 and 60 TCR-sequenced participants, respectively, were included in these subgroups. TCR sequencing was performed for more than 230 trial participants, of whom around 200 were given two doses of AZD1222 and approximately 25 were given two doses of MenACWY control vaccine.

The CDR3 regions of human TCRbeta chains were subjected to immunosequencing. On the study's bioinformatics: Repertoire TCRs were checked for matches against a reference library of SARS-CoV-2-specific TCRs that had been generated using the MIRA antigen-specificity platform. Breadth was defined as the fraction of unique TCRs that were SARS-CoV-2-associated, and depth was defined as the fraction of total T cells that were SARS-CoV-2-associated. Using the MIRA data, each spike-specific TCR was assigned both to the spike region to which the TCR was reactive and to a CD4 or CD8 class. Log10-transformed breadth and depth values were compared by one-way ANOVA with Sidak's multiple comparisons tests. Here the immuneACCESS table is served through TCRdb, limited to in-frame sequences with V and J called. Missing clones are a known gap in these copies; in checked studies unresolved V genes cover under half, and the rest lacks a known reason. The DNA gave D and trimming, while V, J and clone size come from that table. The table for this sample lists approximately 100,000 clones; around nine tenths of them were counted only once. The top ten hold 1.3% of the sample.

Study-wide conclusions, independent of this receptor: The 56-69-year group was small, and its depth increase did not reach significance, likely because of low power. Because no day 14 peak-response samples were available, repertoires were characterized only after the peak T cell response. Vaccine-associated CD4 TCRs spanned the whole spike protein, with dominant responses in regions 160-218 and 743-854. Reportedly, almost half of the unique spike-specific TCRs recognized epitopes lying outside the regions that are mutated in the B.1.351 and B.1.1.7 variants. Most participants were white British and females outnumbered males, and the authors suggested that clonal diversity may have been underestimated. Conclusions about previously exposed vaccinees were limited because only a handful of AZD1222 recipients were SARS-CoV-2 seropositive at baseline. Spike-specific TCR breadth and depth rose significantly after two AZD1222 doses compared with day 0 and with MenACWY recipients.

Turning to this clone: Its antigen has not been determined. No clone much larger than this one lies a single base away; base qualities are absent.

Explained via the paper, the time point label denotes: baseline before first vaccination. The vaccinee samples were drawn from two UK trials, COV001 and COV002, one of which was a single-blind randomized controlled phase 2/3 trial testing AZD1222 (ChAdOx1 nCoV-19) in healthy adults. For TCRbeta chain sequencing, PBMC samples from trial participants were taken at day 0 and at day 28 after the second dose. Via the germline V gene, CDR1 is SNHLY and CDR2 FYNNEI. Its CDR3 holds 14 amino acids, cysteine through phenylalanine. The retained sequence is limited to the CDR3, 42 bases, with the frame set at the first base. A distance of 19 bases separates the germline ends of V and J, which lose 6 bases and 8 bases respectively.

Sequencing used peripheral blood, obtained on day 0 of AZD1222 vaccination. This TCR came from an adult in good health. The chain employs TRBV2 and TRBJ1-2, with TRBD1 perhaps the D gene, on 5 matching bases. At the DNA level, the sequence is TGTGCCAGCAGCCCGCTTTTGGGGGGGTACGGCTACACCTTC. The encoded protein is CASSPLLGGYGYTF. The CDR3, completed at both ends by the reference TRBV2 and TRBJ1-2 genes, gives the full variable domain EPEVTQTPSHQVTQMGQEVILRCVPISNHLYFYWYRQILGQKVEFLVSFYNNEISEKSEIFDDQFSVERPDGSNFTLKIRSTKLEDSAMYFCASSPLLGGYGYTFGSGTRLTVV.